The TCR beta chain under discussion was sequenced for a study of PD-1 blockade in classical Hodgkin lymphoma. Study observations and caveats: Repertoires differed for reasons still undefined, possibly disease activity or prior therapy. Baseline TCR diversity was reportedly lower in newly diagnosed patients than in healthy donors. It was reported as lower still in relapsed/refractory patients.

This CDR3 is 13 amino acids long. V lost 1 base and J 5 bases, leaving 9 bases between the germline ends. Germline assignment: CDR1 SGHRS and CDR2 YFSETQ. Turning to this clone: The target antigen is unknown.

Profiling relied on immunoSEQ multiplex PCR, and the TCRdb table lists in-frame clones only, not all of them. The table records 7,000 to 8,500 clones, over 70% of them present only once. As to time point: newly diagnosed, previously untreated cHL patient sample. PBMCs from untreated, newly diagnosed classical Hodgkin lymphoma were comparison samples. The source of this sequence is a human donor with classical Hodgkin lymphoma. Sequenced material: peripheral blood mononuclear cells (PBMCs). V and J are TRBV5-1 and TRBJ1-1; no clear D gene. The CDR3 DNA follows: TGCGCCAGCAGCTTGTTAGGAGATACTGAAGCTTTCTTT. Protein sequence: CASSLLGDTEAFF.